This TCR beta chain was obtained from a study of CD4 T cells in relation to SARS-CoV-2 and coronaviruses. In regard to this clone: Its antigen is unknown.

Repertoires were generated with immunoSEQ multiplex PCR, while TCRdb's copy carries only in-frame clones and drops some. The table lists about 36,000 clones, under 85% of them singletons. With 5 bases clipped from V and 5 bases from J, the junction kept 24 bases outside the gene matches. CDR1 and CDR2 from the germline V gene are MDHEN and SYDVKM. This CDR3 contains 20 residues. The sequence was obtained from an adult with COVID-19. The chain uses TRBV28 and TRBJ1-5; TRBD1 aligns across 7 bases. Input material: memory CD4+ T cells from PBMCs, cultured in vitro. In DNA form, the CDR3 reads TGTGCCAGCAGTAAGGACAGGAATCCTCCGAAAGGGGGTAGGGATCAGCCCCAGCATTTT. It is translated as CASSKDRNPPKGGRDQPQHF. Complete variable domain (other parts from reference TRBV28 and TRBJ1-5): DVKVTQSSRYLVKRTGEKVFLECVQDMDHENMFWYRQDPGLGLRLIYFSYDVKMKEKGDIPEGYSVSREKKERFSLILESASTNQTSMYLCASSKDRNPPKGGRDQPQHFGDGTRLSIL.